The table lists the clone carrying this T cell receptor (beta chain) with many counts. Its specificity is not known. This entry belongs to a study of response to subunit inactivated influenza vaccine. TCRdb itself ran the RT-PCR reads through MiXCR, one entry per CDR3 protein. The table records around 570,000 distinct CDR3 sequences, 6.5% to 8% of them present only once. Broader study findings: Authors proposed each seasonal influenza vaccination draws in few new T cells.

The CDR3 length is 11 residues. The germline V and J ends were trimmed by 2 bases and 9 bases, with 4 bases remaining between them. J is TRBJ2-2 and V is TRBV12-3 or TRBV12-4; D is unresolved. Material: PBMCs from blood, obtained less than 30 months after vaccination. The source of this sequence is a man between 45 and 75 years old who received an inactivated influenza vaccine. This chain's CDR3 is CASSLLRELFF. For the CDR3, the DNA is TGTGCCAGCAGTTTACTCAGGGAGCTGTTTTTT.